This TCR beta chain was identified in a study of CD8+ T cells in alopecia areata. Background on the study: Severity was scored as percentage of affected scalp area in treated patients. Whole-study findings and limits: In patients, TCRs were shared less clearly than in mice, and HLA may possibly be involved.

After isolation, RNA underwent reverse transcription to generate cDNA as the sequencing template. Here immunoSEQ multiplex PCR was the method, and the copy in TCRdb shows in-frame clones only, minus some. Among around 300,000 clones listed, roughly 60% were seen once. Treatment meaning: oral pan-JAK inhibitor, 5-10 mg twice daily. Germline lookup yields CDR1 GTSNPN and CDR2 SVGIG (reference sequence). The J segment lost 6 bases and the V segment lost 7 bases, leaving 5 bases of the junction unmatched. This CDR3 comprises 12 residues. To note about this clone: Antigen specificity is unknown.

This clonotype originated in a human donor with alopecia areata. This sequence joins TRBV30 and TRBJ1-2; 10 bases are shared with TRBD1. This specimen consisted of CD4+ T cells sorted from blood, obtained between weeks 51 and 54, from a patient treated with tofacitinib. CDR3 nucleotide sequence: TGTGCCTACCCGGGACAGGGGCATGGCTACACCTTC. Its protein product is CAYPGQGHGYTF.